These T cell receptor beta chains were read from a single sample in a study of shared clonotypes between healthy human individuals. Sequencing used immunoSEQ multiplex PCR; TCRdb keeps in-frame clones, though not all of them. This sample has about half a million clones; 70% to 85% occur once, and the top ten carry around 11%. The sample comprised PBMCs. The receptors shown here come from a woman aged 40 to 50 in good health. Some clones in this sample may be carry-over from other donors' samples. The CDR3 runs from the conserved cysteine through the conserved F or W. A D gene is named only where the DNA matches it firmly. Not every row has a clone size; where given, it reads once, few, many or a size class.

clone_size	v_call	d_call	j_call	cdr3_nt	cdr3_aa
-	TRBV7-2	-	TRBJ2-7	TGTGCCAGCAGCTTAGGGGCGTTAGGGCCCAGCTCCTACGAGCAGTACTTC	CASSLGALGPSSYEQYF
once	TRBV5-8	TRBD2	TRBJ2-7	TGTGCCAGCAGCTGGGGACTAGCGGGAGGCGACGAGCAGTACTTC	CASSWGLAGGDEQYF
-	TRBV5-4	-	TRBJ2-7	TGTGCCAGCAGCTTGGCGACAGGACCCCGCTCCTACGAGCAGTACTTC	CASSLATGPRSYEQYF
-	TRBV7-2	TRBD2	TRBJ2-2	TGTGCCAGCAGCTTACTAGGACTAGCGGGAGACACCGGGGAGCTGTTTTTT	CASSLLGLAGDTGELFF
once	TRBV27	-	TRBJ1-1	TGTGCCAGCCAGGGATGGACTGAAGCTTTCTTT	CASQGWTEAFF
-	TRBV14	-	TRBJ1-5	TGTGCCAGCAGCCTCTACCAGGGCCAGCCCCAGCATTTT	CASSLYQGQPQHF
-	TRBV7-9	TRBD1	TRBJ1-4	TGTGCCAGCGGGGGACAGAATGAAAAACTGTTTTTT	CASGGQNEKLFF
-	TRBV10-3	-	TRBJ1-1	TGTGCCGCAAAACCCGCAGGGGTCGGGAACACTGAAGCTTTCTTT	CAAKPAGVGNTEAFF
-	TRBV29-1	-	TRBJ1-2	TGCAGCGTTGACGGAAATAGCTATGGCTACACCTTC	CSVDGNSYGYTF
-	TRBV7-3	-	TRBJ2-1	TGTGCCAGCAGCTTAATCGGTCGTTATGAGCAGTTCTTC	CASSLIGRYEQFF
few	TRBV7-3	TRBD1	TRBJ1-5	TGTGCCAGCAGTAGAACCGGGACAGGGAATCAGCCCCAGCATTTT	CASSRTGTGNQPQHF
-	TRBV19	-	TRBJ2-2	TGTGCCAGTAGTATAGGGAGACAGATTAACACCGGGGAGCTGTTTTTT	CASSIGRQINTGELFF
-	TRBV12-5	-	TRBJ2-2	TGTGCTAGTGGTTTGAACCCTGATTCCACCGGGGAGCTGTTTTTT	CASGLNPDSTGELFF
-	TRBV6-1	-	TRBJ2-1	TGTGCCAGCAGTGAAATTGCAGGCTCCTACAATGAGCAGTTCTTC	CASSEIAGSYNEQFF
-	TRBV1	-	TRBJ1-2	TGCACCAGCAGCCAAAACCCCCGGGACAGGAGAGAGAATAACTATGGCTACACCTTC	CTSSQNPRDRRENNYGYTF
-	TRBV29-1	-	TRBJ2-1	TGCAGCGTTGAAGATATGTGGGGAACAGGGAACCATGAGCAGTTCTTC	CSVEDMWGTGNHEQFF
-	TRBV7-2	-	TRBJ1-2	TGTGCCAGCAGCTTTGATCCGCAGGGAACCTATGGCTACACCTTC	CASSFDPQGTYGYTF
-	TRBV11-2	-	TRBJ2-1	TGTGCCAGCAGCTTGATAGCGGAGTACAATGAGCAGTTCTTC	CASSLIAEYNEQFF
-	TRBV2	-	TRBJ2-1	TGTGCCAGCAGTGATTCACGTTCCGGGGAGCAGTTCTTC	CASSDSRSGEQFF
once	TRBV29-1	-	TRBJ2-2	TGCAGCGTTGGACCGGGGACCGGGGAGCTGTTTTTT	CSVGPGTGELFF
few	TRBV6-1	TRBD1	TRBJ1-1	TGTGCCAGCAGTGATCCTACAGGGGGCACTGAAGCTTTCTTT	CASSDPTGGTEAFF
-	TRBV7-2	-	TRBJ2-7	TGTGCCAGCAGCTTGTCGGCCAACCCGGGAGCCTCCTACGAGCAGTACTTC	CASSLSANPGASYEQYF
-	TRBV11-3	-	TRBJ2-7	TGTGCCAGCAGCTTAGGCCAAGTTGATACCTACGAGCAGTACTTC	CASSLGQVDTYEQYF
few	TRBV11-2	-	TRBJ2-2	TGTGCCAGCAGCCTGGACAGCGACCTTAACACCGGGGAGCTGTTTTTT	CASSLDSDLNTGELFF
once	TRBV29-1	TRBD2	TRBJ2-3	TGCAGCGTTGAAGGTTGGGCTAGCGGGAGGCTCCGCACAGATACGCAGTATTTT	CSVEGWASGRLRTDTQYF
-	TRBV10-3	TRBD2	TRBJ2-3	TGTGCCATCAGTGAGTCCGGGACTAGCGGCACAGATACGCAGTATTTT	CAISESGTSGTDTQYF
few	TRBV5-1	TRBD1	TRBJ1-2	TGCGCCAGCAGCTTGGGGACAGGGGAAGGCTACACCTTC	CASSLGTGEGYTF
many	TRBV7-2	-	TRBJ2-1	TGTGCCAGCAGCTTAGGGGTTAACCATGAGCAGTTCTTC	CASSLGVNHEQFF
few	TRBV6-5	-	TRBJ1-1	TGTGCCAGCAGCCCCGGTCGGTTCACTGAAGCTTTCTTT	CASSPGRFTEAFF
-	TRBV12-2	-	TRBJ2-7	TGTGCAAGTCGCTTTCTGGAGGGCCCCTACGAGCAGTACTTC	CASRFLEGPYEQYF
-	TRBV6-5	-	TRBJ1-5	TGTGCCAGCAGACCCGGAGCTTTCAGTCAGCCCCAGCATTTT	CASRPGAFSQPQHF
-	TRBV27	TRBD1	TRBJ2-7	TGTGCCAGCAGACCCTTTCCGGGACAGGGCTACGAGCAGTACTTC	CASRPFPGQGYEQYF
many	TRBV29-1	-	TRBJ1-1	TGCAGCGTTGAAGAAGGACTTGGAACTTTCTTT	CSVEEGLGTFF
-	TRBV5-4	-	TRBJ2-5	TGTGCCAGCAGCTTGGAACGACACCCAGGGGAGACCCAGTACTTC	CASSLERHPGETQYF
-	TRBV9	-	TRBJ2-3	TGTGCCAGCAGCGTGGGCGGGAGCACAGATACGCAGTATTTT	CASSVGGSTDTQYF
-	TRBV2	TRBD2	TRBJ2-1	TGTGCCAGCCTAGCGGGATCCCCAAATGAGCAGTTCTTC	CASLAGSPNEQFF
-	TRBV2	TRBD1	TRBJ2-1	TGTGCCAGCAGTGAACGACAGGGGTTCGATGAGCAGTTCTTC	CASSERQGFDEQFF